The 22 T cell receptor beta chains given below trace back to one sample, sequenced in a study of cytomegalovirus exposure and HLA in healthy donors. Researchers ran the PCR with 60 Vbeta and 13 Jbeta primers. TCRdb's copy holds only in-frame clones and misses some; the assay was immunoSEQ multiplex PCR. Its listing shows 140,000 to 150,000 clones. The specimen was PBMCs. Every receptor here comes from a woman aged 45-65 years in good health and CMV-seronegative.

The chain couples TRBV5-1 to TRBJ2-3, with TRBD2 identical over 7 bases. The junction had 14 bases not matched to a gene; V was cut back by 4 bases and J by 3 bases. The germline gives CDR1 SGHRS, CDR2 YFSETQ. The CDR3 sequence is 17 residues long. CDR3 in DNA: TGCGCCAGCAGCCCCCGCGGGGGTGGTGTCGTGACAGATACGCAGTATTTT. Translating gives CASSPRGGGVVTDTQYF.

V usage is TRBV9 and J usage is TRBJ2-3; TRBD2 agrees at 9 bases. J lost 4 bases, V lost 4 bases, and 10 bases had no gene match. Germline loops: CDR1 SGDLS, CDR2 YYNGEE. The length of the CDR3 is 16 residues. CDR3 in DNA: TGTGCCAGCAGCACAGCGGGCGGGAGGGCCTCAGATACGCAGTATTTT. Amino acid sequence: CASSTAGGRASDTQYF. The full variable domain, completed using reference TRBV9 and TRBJ2-3, is DSGVTQTPKHLITATGQRVTLRCSPRSGDLSVYWYQQSLDQGLQFLIQYYNGEERAKGNILERFSAQQFPDLHSELNLSSLELGDSALYFCASSTAGGRASDTQYFGPGTRLTVL.

This sequence joins TRBV5-1 and TRBJ2-1, with 7 bases that match TRBD1. Per the germline V gene, CDR1 is SGHRS and CDR2 is YFSETQ. The CDR3 is 17 amino acids. With V trimmed by 0 bases and J by 8 bases, 14 bases remained unmatched. CDR3 residues: CASSLADEGARRYEQFF. The DNA for the CDR3 is TGCGCCAGCAGCTTGGCAGATGAGGGGGCGAGGCGTTATGAGCAGTTCTTC. Together with reference TRBV5-1 and TRBJ2-1, the CDR3 gives the full variable domain: KAGVTQTPRYLIKTRGQQVTLSCSPISGHRSVSWYQQTPGQGLQFLFEYFSETQRNKGNFPGRFSGRQFSNSRSEMNVSTLELGDSALYLCASSLADEGARRYEQFFGPGTRLTVL.

This chain connects TRBV6-5 to TRBJ2-3, with D tentatively TRBD2 (5 bases). CDR3 length: 14 residues. V lost 6 bases and J 0 bases, leaving 10 bases between the germline ends. The germline gives CDR1 MNHEY, CDR2 SVGAGI. CDR3 amino acids: CASRRTASTDTQYF. CDR3 DNA sequence: TGTGCCAGCAGACGGACTGCTAGCACAGATACGCAGTATTTT.

The chain carries TRBV7-2 and TRBJ1-2; D is unclear. The CDR3 totals 14 residues. The germline CDR1 and CDR2 sequences are SGHTA and FQGNSA. V was shortened by 2 bases and J by 9 bases, with 16 bases between the two germline ends. The CDR3 DNA is TGTGCCAGCAGCTTACGGGGAGGTCAGATAAGCTACACCTTC. The encoded protein is CASSLRGGQISYTF.

The chain links TRBV30 to TRBJ2-6, with D uncertain. The CDR3 is 16 amino acids. The germline gives CDR1 GTSNPN, CDR2 SVGIG (reference sequence). Between the trimmed V and J ends, which lost 0 bases and 0 bases, there was a span of 9 bases. CDR3 bases: TGTGCCTGGAGTGTTGGCGGATCCTCTGGGGCCAACGTCCTGACTTTC. Translation gives CAWSVGGSSGANVLTF.

This chain joins TRBV5-1 and TRBJ2-1; 12 bases line up with TRBD2. V shed 4 bases, J shed 4 bases, and the junction held 3 bases outside the gene matches. Germline loops: CDR1 SGHRS, CDR2 YFSETQ. CDR3 length: 15 amino acids. The CDR3: CASSGGLAGYNEQFF. CDR3 coding DNA: TGCGCCAGCAGCGGTGGACTAGCGGGGTACAATGAGCAGTTCTTC.

The J gene is TRBJ2-5, the V gene TRBV7-2; D might be TRBD1 (6 bases). The CDR3 contains 14 residues. The germline V and J ends were trimmed by 5 bases and 7 bases, with 17 bases remaining between them. CDR1 is SGHTA and CDR2 is FQGNSA in the germline V gene. CDR3 in amino acids: CASSTAGTRATQYF. In DNA, the CDR3 is TGTGCCAGCAGCACGGCCGGGACACGGGCGACCCAGTACTTC.

The CDR3 protein is CACGQGVGGPEAFF. For the CDR3, the DNA is TGTGCCTGTGGACAGGGGGTCGGAGGTCCTGAAGCTTTCTTT. V and J are TRBV30 and TRBJ1-1, with 10 bases identical to TRBD1. This CDR3 region has 14 residues. CDR1 and CDR2 from the germline V gene are GTSNPN and SVGIG (reference sequence). The J segment lost 6 bases and the V segment lost 6 bases, leaving 10 bases of the junction unmatched.

The chain combines TRBV28 with TRBJ2-7, with 7 bases identical to TRBD1. V lost 5 bases and J lost 3; bases outside the gene matches: 10. The CDR3 has 15 residues. CDR1 and CDR2 (germline): MDHEN, SYDVKM. CDR3 nucleotide sequence: TGTGCCAGCAGTCCCGCCGGGACAGTGAACTACGAGCAGTACTTC. It is translated as CASSPAGTVNYEQYF.

This chain links TRBV30 with TRBJ2-5, with a weak D call TRBD1 (5 bases). With 0 bases removed from V and 2 bases from J, the gap between germline ends came to 13 bases. The germline CDR1 and CDR2 sequences are GTSNPN and SVGIG (reference sequence). CDR3 length: 15 residues. The CDR3 DNA follows: TGTGCCTGGAGTGTTAAAGGGGCTGGGCAAGAGACCCAGTACTTC. It codes for CAWSVKGAGQETQYF.

The chain joins TRBV4-2 to TRBJ2-3; D possibly corresponds to TRBD2 (5 bases). Trimming cost V 5 bases and J 3 bases, with 12 bases left between them. Germline lookup yields CDR1 LGHNA and CDR2 YNFKEQ. The CDR3 has 14 amino acids. The CDR3 is CASSSSSGTDTQYF. CDR3 nucleotide sequence: TGTGCCAGCAGCTCCTCCTCGGGAACAGATACGCAGTATTTT.

The chain couples TRBV4-3 to TRBJ2-4; TRBD2 might be the D (5 bases). CDR3 length equals 15 residues. Germline V gene data show CDR1 as LGHNA and CDR2 as YSLEER. The ends were cut back, 4 bases at V and 6 bases at J, with 16 bases in the middle. The CDR3 DNA follows: TGCGCCAGCAGCCCTCTTACGGGGATACCAAACATTCAGTACTTC. Its translation: CASSPLTGIPNIQYF.

The CDR3, as DNA: TGCGCCAGCAGCCAATGGGGACAGGCAAACACCGGGGAGCTGTTTTTT. Its translation: CASSQWGQANTGELFF. The chain uses TRBV4-1 and TRBJ2-2; 8 bases are a match to TRBD1. V lost 2 bases, J lost 2 bases, and 4 bases stayed unmatched. In germline, CDR1 is MGHRA, CDR2 YSYEKL. This CDR3 comprises 16 residues.

The V call is TRBV6-1, the J call TRBJ1-3; 7 bases align to TRBD1. V gave up 6 bases and J gave up 0 bases; unmatched junction bases: 5. The CDR3 consists of 15 residues. Germline loops: CDR1 MNHNS, CDR2 SASEGT. The CDR3 spells CASSGGTASGNTIYF. CDR3 bases: TGTGCCAGCAGCGGTGGGACAGCCTCTGGAAACACCATATATTTT.

This chain connects TRBV11-1 to TRBJ2-7, with 10 nucleotides matching TRBD1. This CDR3 contains 14 residues. J was trimmed by 9 bases and V by 1 base; bases with no gene match: 6. Germline V gives CDR1 SGHAT, CDR2 FQDESV (reference sequence). The CDR3 DNA sequence: TGTGCCAGCAGCTTAGAGGGACAGGGGTGGACGCAGTACTTC. The encoded protein is CASSLEGQGWTQYF. The full variable domain, rest sourced from reference TRBV11-1 and TRBJ2-7, is EAEVAQSPRYKITEKSQAVAFWCDPISGHATLYWYRQILGQGPELLVQFQDESVVDDSQLPKDRFSAERLKGVDSTLKIQPAELGDSAMYLCASSLEGQGWTQYFGPGTRLTVT.

The rearrangement joins TRBV6-5 to TRBJ2-7, with D possibly being TRBD1 (5 bases). Germline CDR1 is MNHEY and CDR2 is SVGAGI. Trimming removed 0 bases from V and 4 bases from J, with 13 bases in between. The CDR3 has 15 amino acids. This chain's CDR3 is CASSYSNPDTYEQYF. In DNA, the CDR3 is TGTGCCAGCAGTTACTCGAACCCGGACACGTACGAGCAGTACTTC.

This chain links TRBV21-1 with TRBJ2-3; the D call in the table, TRBD2, was not verified against the DNA. TRBV21-1 is annotated as a pseudogene. CDR3 length: 17 amino acids. The chain's CDR3 is CASSKGDSGSLPDTQYF. CDR3 coding DNA: TGTGCCAGCAGCAAAGGGGATAGCGGGAGCCTTCCAGATACGCAGTATTTT.

The rearrangement joins TRBV28 to TRBJ2-7, with 15 bases identical to TRBD2. The V and J ends lost 5 bases and 2 bases, in that order; junction bases with no gene match: 13. Germline CDR1 is MDHEN and CDR2 is SYDVKM. This CDR3 has 19 residues. Here the CDR3 reads CASSRRGTSGRHQPYEQYF. The CDR3 DNA follows: TGTGCCAGCAGTCGCCGGGGGACTAGCGGGAGGCATCAACCCTACGAGCAGTACTTC.

V and J are TRBV5-4 and TRBJ2-3; 10 nucleotides align to TRBD2. This CDR3 has 17 amino acids. V was pared by 4 bases and J by 4 bases, with 12 bases of the junction left unmatched. Germline CDR1 is SGHNT and CDR2 is YYREEE (reference sequence). The CDR3 bases are TGTGCCAGCAGCCCCGCGGGGAGCGGGAGGGCATCAGATACGCAGTATTTT. Its protein product is CASSPAGSGRASDTQYF.

The chain uses TRBV9 and TRBJ1-6, with a possible D match to TRBD1 (5 bases). V shed 0 bases and J shed 3 bases, with 10 bases lying between them. The germline CDR1 and CDR2 sequences are SGDLS and YYNGEE. There are 16 residues in the CDR3. The CDR3 is CASSVDIGDYNSPLHF. Written as DNA, the CDR3 is TGTGCCAGCAGCGTAGACATAGGGGACTATAATTCACCCCTCCACTTT.

This chain links TRBV5-1 with TRBJ2-4; 8 bases agree with TRBD1. Trimming at V came to 4 bases and at J to 11 bases, leaving 8 bases not matched to a gene. From germline, CDR1 is SGHRS and CDR2 YFSETQ. The CDR3 runs 13 residues. CDR3 protein: CASSVGTGNVQYF. The CDR3 DNA sequence: TGCGCCAGCAGCGTCGGGACAGGCAATGTTCAGTACTTC.